The 28 T cell receptor beta chains listed next were all sequenced from one sample in a study of cytomegalovirus exposure and HLA in healthy donors. PCR was performed using 60 Vbeta and 13 Jbeta primers. Sequencing was performed with immunoSEQ multiplex PCR; in TCRdb, only in-frame clones are kept and a portion is missing. The sample has 150,000 to 200,000 clones, over 65% seen once; the top ten hold 1.5% to 2%. Sequenced: PBMCs. The receptors here all came from a woman under 40 in good health and CMV-seronegative.

This clone was detected a few times. The chain joins TRBV10-2 to TRBJ2-1, with no clear D. The V end lost 9 bases, the J end lost 0 bases, and 12 bases lay between the germline ends. The CDR3 sequence is 14 residues long. Germline V lookup: CDR1 WSHSY, CDR2 SAAADI. CDR3 sequence (DNA): TGCGCCAGTAAATACGAGAGCTCCTACAATGAGCAGTTCTTC. This codes for CASKYESSYNEQFF.

The CDR3, as DNA: TGTGCCAGTAGGGAGCCGGGACTAGCGGGAGGGGCTAGTGAGCAGTTCTTC. This sequence encodes CASREPGLAGGASEQFF. The gene calls are TRBV19 and TRBJ2-1; 16 bases line up with TRBD2. V lost 6 bases and J lost 9; bases outside the gene matches: 11. The CDR3 is 17 amino acids. Germline CDR1 reads LNHDA; CDR2 reads SQIVND (reference sequence). Full variable domain (missing parts from reference TRBV19 and TRBJ2-1): DGGITQSPKYLFRKEGQNVTLSCEQNLNHDAMYWYRQDPGQGLRLIYYSQIVNDFQKGDIAEGYSVSREKKESFPLTVTSAQKNPTAFYLCASREPGLAGGASEQFFGPGTRLTVL.

The V and J genes are TRBV7-8 and TRBJ1-2, with TRBD1 matching over 7 bases. The V segment lost 5 bases and the J segment 6 bases; nucleotides outside the gene matches: 6. CDR3 length: 13 residues. Looked up from germline, CDR1 is SGHVS and CDR2 is FQNEAQ. The CDR3 loop reads CASSPRQGDGYTF. The CDR3 DNA follows: TGTGCCAGCAGCCCGAGACAGGGAGATGGCTACACCTTC.

As for this clone: The same CDR3 arises from other DNA sequences in this sample as well. The CDR3 DNA is TGTGCCACCAGCAGAGATGGCGGGGCCTCCCTCAATGAGCAGTTCTTC. Encoded protein: CATSRDGGASLNEQFF. This chain connects TRBV15 to TRBJ2-1, with D perhaps matching TRBD2 (6 bases). The germline V and J ends were trimmed by 0 bases and 6 bases, with 15 bases remaining between them. CDR1 is LNHNV, CDR2 YYDKDF, per germline (reference sequence). The length of the CDR3 is 16 residues.

The genes are TRBV6-5 and TRBJ1-2; no clear D gene. The CDR3 covers 11 residues. Trimming removed 8 bases from V and 6 bases from J, with 10 bases in between. Germline CDR1 is MNHEY and CDR2 is SVGAGI. The CDR3 loop is CASGRLDGYTF. The CDR3 DNA reads TGTGCCAGCGGGAGGCTGGATGGCTACACCTTC.

The chain employs TRBV5-5 and TRBJ1-5, with TRBD1 matching 10 bases. The V gene's germline CDR1 is SGHKS and CDR2 YYEKEE (reference sequence). The V gene end was trimmed by 4 bases and the J gene end by 2 bases; junction bases not matched to a gene: 6. This CDR3 is built from 16 residues. The CDR3 here is CASSPGTGEGNQPQHF. CDR3 bases: TGTGCCAGCAGCCCAGGGACAGGGGAAGGCAATCAGCCCCAGCATTTT.

This chain joins TRBV27 and TRBJ2-7; D is ambiguous. Germline V lookup: CDR1 MNHEY, CDR2 SMNVEV (reference sequence). The CDR3 loop spans 15 amino acids. The germline V and J ends were trimmed by 4 bases and 3 bases, with 16 bases remaining between them. The CDR3 protein is CASSYLADPDYEQYF. CDR3 coding DNA: TGTGCCAGCAGTTATTTGGCGGATCCCGACTACGAGCAGTACTTC.

A few counts support this clone. The gene calls are TRBV28 and TRBJ1-5, with D unresolved. The germline gives CDR1 MDHEN, CDR2 SYDVKM. The CDR3 runs 11 residues. V was cut by 4 bases and J by 6 bases, with 4 bases left in between. As DNA, the CDR3 is TGTGCCAGCAGTTATCGTCAGCCCCAGCATTTT. Amino acid sequence: CASSYRQPQHF.

This chain uses TRBV6-1 with TRBJ2-7; D is perhaps TRBD2 (5 bases). The CDR3 has 14 residues. Germline-derived CDR1 and CDR2 are MNHNS and SASEGT. V lost 6 bases, J lost 0 bases, and 12 bases lay in between. The CDR3 spells CASSDGLISYEQYF. In DNA form, the CDR3 reads TGTGCCAGCAGCGACGGACTGATCTCCTACGAGCAGTACTTC.

The rearrangement joins TRBV5-1 to TRBJ1-5; D is possibly TRBD1 (6 bases). V shed 5 bases and J shed 3 bases, with 12 bases lying between them. The CDR3 loop spans 14 amino acids. Germline V gives CDR1 SGHRS, CDR2 YFSETQ. CDR3 in amino acids: CASSEGGLNQPQHF. The CDR3 bases are TGCGCCAGCAGTGAGGGGGGGCTCAATCAGCCCCAGCATTTT.

The chain recombines TRBV9 with TRBJ1-2; D gene ambiguous. The CDR3 runs to 13 residues. Germline V CDR1 and CDR2: SGDLS, YYNGEE. The V end was cut by 3 bases, the J end by 0 bases, with 6 bases between. CDR3 loop: CASSGTANYGYTF. CDR3 DNA sequence: TGTGCCAGCAGCGGTACAGCTAACTATGGCTACACCTTC. The complete variable domain, with remaining parts taken from reference TRBV9 and TRBJ1-2, reads DSGVTQTPKHLITATGQRVTLRCSPRSGDLSVYWYQQSLDQGLQFLIQYYNGEERAKGNILERFSAQQFPDLHSELNLSSLELGDSALYFCASSGTANYGYTFGSGTRLTVV.

The chain is built from TRBV4-3 and TRBJ2-1; D might be TRBD2 (6 bases). The CDR3 totals 14 residues. V was cut by 4 bases and J by 8 bases, with 15 bases left in between. Germline V lookup: CDR1 LGHNA, CDR2 YSLEER. The CDR3 coding sequence is TGCGCCAGCAGCCGGCGGTCTCGGAGGGATGAGCAGTTCTTC. Its protein product is CASSRRSRRDEQFF.

The CDR3: CASSLLTGSYEQYF. CDR3 nucleotide sequence: TGTGCCAGCAGCCTTTTGACAGGGTCCTACGAGCAGTACTTC. This chain uses TRBV7-6 with TRBJ2-7, with 7 bases lining up with TRBD1. The CDR3 contains 14 residues. With V trimmed by 5 bases and J by 1 base, 5 bases remained unmatched. Germline CDR1 reads SGHVS; CDR2 reads FNYEAQ.

This clone was detected once. The rearrangement uses TRBV5-4 and TRBJ2-7; a possible D gene is TRBD1 (5 bases). The length of the CDR3 is 16 residues. CDR1 and CDR2 (germline): SGHNT, YYREEE (reference sequence). The ends were cut back, 4 bases at V and 6 bases at J, with 23 bases in the middle. The DNA for the CDR3 is TGTGCCAGCAGCAAAGAAGGTTTCAGGGCAGTACCCGAGCAGTACTTC. Translation: CASSKEGFRAVPEQYF.

The chain uses TRBV6-1 and TRBJ1-4; no firm D call. The V and J ends lost 3 bases and 8 bases respectively, with 13 bases between them. The CDR3 is 14 amino acids. Germline CDR1 MNHNS, CDR2 SASEGT. The CDR3 DNA follows: TGTGCCAGCAGTGACCCCCCGGGAGGGGAAAAACTGTTTTTT. Amino acids: CASSDPPGGEKLFF.

The chain is built from TRBV2 and TRBJ2-3; 8 bases match TRBD2. Germline V gene data show CDR1 as SNHLY and CDR2 as FYNNEI. CDR3 length: 15 amino acids. V shed 8 bases and J 0 bases; nucleotides not matched to a gene: 7. The CDR3 loop is CASGKTSGSTDTQYF. The CDR3 nucleotides are TGTGCCAGCGGGAAAACTAGCGGAAGCACAGATACGCAGTATTTT.

The chain couples TRBV29-1 to TRBJ2-7; 7 bases align to TRBD1. The CDR3 totals 15 residues. Germline assignment: CDR1 SQVTM and CDR2 ANQGSEA. With 7 bases clipped from V and 0 bases from J, the junction kept 12 bases outside the gene matches. Here the CDR3 reads CSAAAGGYLSYEQYF. The CDR3 nucleotides are TGCAGCGCAGCGGCAGGGGGATACCTCTCCTACGAGCAGTACTTC.

This clone was detected only a few times. In DNA form, the CDR3 reads TGTGCCAGCAGTTACGGGGGCCGCACTGAAGCTTTCTTT. Translation gives CASSYGGRTEAFF. The chain combines TRBV6-5 with TRBJ1-1, with D possibly being TRBD1 (6 bases). The CDR3 contains 13 residues. V was pared by 2 bases and J by 4 bases, with 8 bases between. Germline V lookup: CDR1 MNHEY, CDR2 SVGAGI.

Details on this clone: One end of the junction is discordant with germline, which a read error may explain. V gene TRBV19 combines with J gene TRBJ2-1, with TRBD1 as a possible D gene (6 bases). The CDR3 contains 15 residues. CDR1 and CDR2 from the germline V gene are LNHDA and SQIVND (reference sequence). The CDR3 region has the DNA TGTGCCAGTAGTATTGGGACAACCGTGTACAGTGAGCAGTTCTTC. It translates to CASSIGTTVYSEQFF.

This sequence joins TRBV9 and TRBJ2-7, with TRBD1 as a possible D gene (6 bases). The CDR3 is made up of 15 amino acids. Germline V gives CDR1 SGDLS, CDR2 YYNGEE. Trimming cost V 3 bases and J 5 bases, with 18 bases left between them. CDR3 nucleotides: TGTGCCAGCAGCGACTCAGGGGTTTCATTGAACGAGCAGTACTTC. Residues: CASSDSGVSLNEQYF. The whole variable domain, remainder taken from reference TRBV9 and TRBJ2-7, is DSGVTQTPKHLITATGQRVTLRCSPRSGDLSVYWYQQSLDQGLQFLIQYYNGEERAKGNILERFSAQQFPDLHSELNLSSLELGDSALYFCASSDSGVSLNEQYFGPGTRLTVT.

In DNA, the CDR3 is TGTGCCAGCAGCGTAGGACTAGCGGGAGGAGGTGCGACAGATACGCAGTATTTT. The encoded protein is CASSVGLAGGGATDTQYF. The chain uses TRBV9 and TRBJ2-3, with 13 bases aligning to TRBD2. CDR1 SGDLS and CDR2 YYNGEE come from the germline V gene. CDR3 length: 18 amino acids. The trim removed 0 bases at V and 3 bases at J, leaving 7 bases unmatched.

V and J are TRBV14 and TRBJ2-7; the D gene is possibly TRBD1 (5 bases). There are 16 residues in the CDR3. The V end lost 0 bases, the J end lost 3 bases, and 15 bases lay between the germline ends. Germline CDR1 SGHDN, CDR2 FVKESK. The CDR3 loop reads CASSQDSGTGRYEQYF. The CDR3 DNA follows: TGTGCCAGCAGCCAAGATTCAGGAACAGGCCGCTACGAGCAGTACTTC.

This clone occurred a few times. The gene calls are TRBV27 and TRBJ2-5; weak D call: TRBD1 (7 bases). V lost 5 bases and J 0 bases, leaving 19 bases between the germline ends. This CDR3 spans 17 amino acids. CDR1 and CDR2 (germline): MNHEY, SMNVEV (reference sequence). This CDR3 reads CASSDRDQGGNQETQYF. The CDR3 DNA reads TGTGCCAGCAGTGACAGGGACCAGGGGGGCAACCAAGAGACCCAGTACTTC.

The chain recombines TRBV4-2 with TRBJ2-7; 7 bases map to TRBD2. The CDR3 length is 15 residues. CDR1 is LGHNA and CDR2 is YNFKEQ in the germline V gene. After removal of 1 base from V and 2 bases from J, the junction contained 5 bases not matched to a gene. Here the CDR3 reads CASSQAGTNAYEQYF. In DNA form, the CDR3 reads TGTGCCAGCAGCCAAGCGGGGACTAACGCCTACGAGCAGTACTTC.

The sample holds one count of this clone. J is TRBJ2-7 and V is TRBV7-2, with 8 bases that match TRBD2. J was trimmed by 4 bases and V by 1 base; bases with no gene match: 6. The CDR3 is made up of 15 amino acids. Germline CDR1 is SGHTA and CDR2 is FQGNSA. The DNA of the CDR3 is TGTGCCAGCAGCTTAGGACGGGAGGGCTTATACGAGCAGTACTTC. Translating it yields CASSLGREGLYEQYF.

This sequence joins TRBV14 and TRBJ1-2; D remains ambiguous. Trimming stripped 4 bases from V and 4 bases from J, with 10 bases between. CDR3 size: 13 residues. The germline gives CDR1 SGHDN, CDR2 FVKESK. The CDR3 bases are TGTGCCAGCAGCCTTTCGGGAATCTATGGCTACACCTTC. This codes for CASSLSGIYGYTF.

In its sample, this clone was seen a few times. The genes are TRBV2 and TRBJ2-2; TRBD2 matches 8 bases. Germline CDR1 SNHLY, CDR2 FYNNEI. With 3 bases clipped from V and 5 bases from J, the junction kept 8 bases outside the gene matches. CDR3 length equals 16 residues. As DNA, the CDR3 is TGTGCCAGCAGTGACGAAGGGACTAGGCTAACCGGGGAGCTGTTTTTT. Protein product: CASSDEGTRLTGELFF.

The rearrangement links TRBV6-5 to TRBJ2-1, with D possibly matching TRBD1 (6 bases). V lost 8 bases and J 4 bases, leaving 12 bases between the germline ends. Germline V gene sequence: CDR1 MNHEY, CDR2 SVGAGI. There are 13 residues in the CDR3. CDR3 sequence reads: CASGRGMYNEQFF. The CDR3, as DNA: TGTGCCAGCGGAAGGGGGATGTACAATGAGCAGTTCTTC.